This TCR beta chain was recorded in a study of beta chain features in type 1 diabetes. Study-level points and caveats: For Type 1 diabetes patients, all four CD4+ subsets carried TCRB CDR3s that were moderately but significantly shorter.

Expressed TCRB transcripts were sequenced because the isolated RNA had all been reverse transcribed beforehand. Clones were sequenced by immunoSEQ multiplex PCR, and TCRdb holds only the in-frame ones, with some missing. Of approximately 300,000 clones listed, 11% are singletons. Purity exceeding 95% was reached by all sorted populations. This CDR3 region has 13 residues. J was trimmed by 5 bases and V by 3 bases; bases with no gene match: 2. Per germline, CDR1 MDHEN and CDR2 SYDVKM. Notes on this clone: The antigen is not known.

The receptor was derived from a woman in her 30s in good health. This sequence joins TRBV28 and TRBJ2-3; 7 positions agree with TRBD2. Sample: naive CD4+ T cells from blood. This CDR3 reads CASSFGLEDTQYF. The CDR3, as DNA: TGTGCCAGCAGTTTCGGACTAGAAGATACGCAGTATTTT.